This section outlines one T cell receptor (beta chain) sequence together with its context. The antigen this receptor binds is unknown. No quality values exist for individual bases; no much larger clone is one base distant. This record comes from a study of spatial heterogeneity in lung cancer (dated by TCRdb to about 2019). For context, the study as a whole: Beta-chain transcripts were consistently detected in greater numbers than alpha-chain transcripts, which likely reflected higher beta-chain transcript abundance. In the raw uncorrected reads, each unique combination of TCR and UMI appeared on average more than ten times. In non-small cell lung cancer, the study quantitatively compared TCR alpha and beta repertoires across several tumor regions, matched nontumor lung, and blood. TCR repertoire features were related to nonsynonymous mutation counts determined by whole-exome sequencing of tumor tissue. Both alpha and beta chains were TCR-sequenced in 220 or so tumor regions, 64 matched nontumor lung samples and 45 to 60 PBMC samples obtained at surgery. Overall study results and their limits: Confirming at a functional level the hypothesis that regional TCRs recognize regional mutations was considered to require additional single-cell paired TCR alpha and beta sequencing. Ubiquitous expanded tumor TCRs were detected in blood more often at tumor resection than at routine follow-up.

Clipping removes 0 bases from V and 7 bases from J, with 12 as the unmatched junction base count. The germline V gene encodes CDR1 LGHNA and CDR2 YSLEER. The CDR3 covers 17 residues, taking in both the cysteine and the phenylalanine. Just the 51-base CDR3 DNA is kept, in frame starting at base 1. This specimen's time point label, per the study, means: sample taken at primary tumor resection. For TCR sequencing, whole RNA was extracted from tumor and nontumor lung tissue, or from cryopreserved PBMC samples, and no cell sorting was done. The donors were about 65 patients from the lung TRACERx cohort who had early-stage, untreated non-small cell lung cancer. A patient was chosen for TCR sequencing only when enough RNA was available from at least two tumor regions. The library was prepared using 5' RACE. The data were produced on a NextSeq 500. The TCR library protocol attached a unique molecular identifier to each TCR cDNA molecule to allow correction of PCR and sequencing errors. In the source study's methods: TCR identification, UMI-based error correction and CDR3 extraction were all carried out with Decombinator tools. TCRs above a frequency of 2 per 1,000, corresponding to the top 1% of the tumor frequency distribution, were defined as expanded. Each repertoire was subsampled 100 times to 5,000 TCRs, after which Renyi diversity was computed with the R vegan package. CDR3 similarity networks were built from amino acid triplet string-kernel similarity, with CDR3s being connected when pairwise similarity was above 0.82. The public reads were reanalyzed by TCRdb: fastp trimming at Q25, MiXCR alignment, in-frame beta chains only. Every entry covers one CDR3 protein and lists the most common genes and DNA from its rows. Clone size and V and J calls follow TCRdb, not the original study. Within this sample are 40,000 to 50,000 distinct CDR3 sequences, with around 13% of them counted one time only. The ten top clones hold about 57% of the sample.

The chain links TRBV4-3 with TRBJ2-1, with 7 bases matching TRBD2. This clonotype was sampled from a male donor with early-stage non-small cell lung cancer. Sequencing was performed on PBMCs, taken at surgery. The sequenced DNA is TGCGCCAGCAGCCAAGATCTGGGGGTAGCGGGCAGGAATGAGCAGTTCTTC. The resulting protein is CASSQDLGVAGRNEQFF.